The T cell receptor (beta chain) described here comes from a study of T cells in localized non-small cell lung cancer. Per germline, CDR1 LNHDA and CDR2 SQIVND (reference sequence). The CDR3 totals 14 residues. V lost 6 bases and J lost 7, with 16 bases in between. Clones were read by immunoSEQ multiplex PCR, and TCRdb kept only the in-frame ones, dropping some. The sample carries some 25,000 clones, 70% to 90% recorded once. Sequencing was performed on PBMCs, taken before any cancer treatment. The chain recombines TRBV19 with TRBJ1-5; a weak D match, TRBD1 (5 bases). This receptor was obtained from a man aged 40 to 70 with stage II lung adenocarcinoma. DNA of the CDR3: TGTGCCAGTAGCTCAGGGAGTAGCGAACAGCCCCAGCATTTT. Translated: CASSSGSSEQPQHF.